The rows below give T cell receptor beta chains drawn from one sample of a study of beta chain features in type 1 diabetes. The repertoire was sequenced with immunoSEQ multiplex PCR; TCRdb's copy has only in-frame clones and lacks some. The profile shows 120,000 to 150,000 clones, about an eighth of them singletons. The specimen was central memory CD4+ T cells from blood. These receptors were collected from a man between 18 and 29 years old with type 1 diabetes. The conserved cysteine and the conserved F or W are not part of the CDR3 here. The D gene is left open where the match is weak. Expanded clones are given a class, and other clones once, few, many or no size at all.

len: 10
d_gene: NA
v_gene: TRBV19
abundance: NA
CDR3aa: AGESGYGGYT

len: 11
d_gene: NA
v_gene: TRBV6-1
abundance: NA
CDR3aa: ASAPGPQETQY

len: 11
d_gene: NA
v_gene: TRBV10-3
abundance: NA
CDR3aa: ALRPEEGTEAF

len: 12
d_gene: NA
v_gene: TRBV4-1
abundance: few
CDR3aa: ASSQGHSAETQY

len: 11
d_gene: NA
v_gene: TRBV5-4
abundance: few
CDR3aa: ASSFPVEDTQY

len: 13
d_gene: TRBD1
v_gene: TRBV10-2
abundance: few
CDR3aa: ASSDGQGVNYGYT

len: 11
d_gene: NA
v_gene: TRBV7-2
abundance: NA
CDR3aa: ASSSTGGEAQH

len: 12
d_gene: NA
v_gene: TRBV28
abundance: NA
CDR3aa: ASGEQSSNEKLF

len: 10
d_gene: NA
v_gene: TRBV6-6
abundance: few
CDR3aa: ASSRKAYEQY

len: 11
d_gene: TRBD1
v_gene: TRBV27
abundance: NA
CDR3aa: ASTPDRGTEAF

len: 11
d_gene: TRBD1
v_gene: TRBV2
abundance: NA
CDR3aa: ASERQGTETQY

len: 14
d_gene: NA
v_gene: TRBV19
abundance: NA
CDR3aa: ASSPRVESSNQPQH

len: 10
d_gene: NA
v_gene: TRBV4-2
abundance: few
CDR3aa: ASSAVGGEQF

len: 13
d_gene: NA
v_gene: TRBV6-5
abundance: few
CDR3aa: ASRRMGVSGNTIY

len: 12
d_gene: NA
v_gene: TRBV2
abundance: few
CDR3aa: ASRDSPNTGELF

len: 11
d_gene: NA
v_gene: TRBV6-5
abundance: NA
CDR3aa: ASSPQTQETQY

len: 13
d_gene: TRBD2
v_gene: TRBV7-2
abundance: NA
CDR3aa: ASSLMTSAAYEQY